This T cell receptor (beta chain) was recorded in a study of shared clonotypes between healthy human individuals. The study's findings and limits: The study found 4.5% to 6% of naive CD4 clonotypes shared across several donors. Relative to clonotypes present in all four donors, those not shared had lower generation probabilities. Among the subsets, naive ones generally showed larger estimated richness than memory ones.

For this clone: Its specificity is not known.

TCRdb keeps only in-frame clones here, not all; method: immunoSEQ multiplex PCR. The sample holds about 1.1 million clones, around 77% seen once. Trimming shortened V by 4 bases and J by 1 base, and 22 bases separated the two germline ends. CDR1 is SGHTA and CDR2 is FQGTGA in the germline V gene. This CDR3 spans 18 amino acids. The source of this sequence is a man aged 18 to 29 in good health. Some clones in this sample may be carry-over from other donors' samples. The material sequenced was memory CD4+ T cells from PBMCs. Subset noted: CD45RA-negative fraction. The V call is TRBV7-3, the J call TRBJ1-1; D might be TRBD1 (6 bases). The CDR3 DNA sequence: TGTGCCAGCAGCTCCACCATTGGGGGCCCAATCTCGAACACTGAAGCTTTCTTT. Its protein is CASSSTIGGPISNTEAFF.